One and the same sample provided the 14 T cell receptor beta chains below, sequenced in a study of blood T cell repertoires in COVID-19. Assay used: immunoSEQ multiplex PCR; TCRdb lists only in-frame clones, some missing. Here the sample spans 250,000 to 350,000 clones, over 80% being singletons. The specimen sequenced was peripheral blood. The source is a woman aged 50 to 65 with COVID-19, enrolled during active disease.

In its sample, this clone was seen once. The chain carries TRBV2 and TRBJ1-2; D might be TRBD1 (5 bases). Trimming pared 5 bases from V and 0 bases from J, leaving 10 bases between. Germline CDR1 is SNHLY and CDR2 is FYNNEI. The CDR3 is made up of 14 amino acids. The chain's CDR3 is CASSPGVPNYGYTF. The CDR3 DNA reads TGTGCCAGCAGTCCGGGGGTGCCTAACTATGGCTACACCTTC.

V and J are TRBV5-1 and TRBJ1-4; weak D call: TRBD1 (6 bases). Germline CDR1 reads SGHRS; CDR2 reads YFSETQ. Trimming took 4 bases from V and 8 from J, leaving 18 bases between them. The length of the CDR3 is 15 residues. As DNA, the CDR3 is TGCGCCAGCAGCCGAGACAGGCCGAGGGAGGAAAAACTGTTTTTT. This codes for CASSRDRPREEKLFF.

V gene TRBV11-2 combines with J gene TRBJ1-1; 7 positions agree with TRBD1. Germline assignment: CDR1 SGHAT and CDR2 FQNNGV. CDR3 size: 13 residues. Trimming cost V 4 bases and J 5 bases; bases outside gene matches: 4. In nucleotides, the CDR3 is TGTGCCAGCAGCTCGGACAGGATGACTGAAGCTTTCTTT. Translated: CASSSDRMTEAFF.

The chain combines TRBV6-4 with TRBJ2-3, with 7 nucleotides matching TRBD1. CDR3 length equals 15 residues. Germline V CDR1 and CDR2: MRHNA, SNTAGT. The trim removed 5 bases at V and 1 base at J, leaving 6 bases unmatched. CDR3 nucleotide sequence: TGTGCCAGCAGTCCACAGGGGACCCGCACAGATACGCAGTATTTT. It yields the protein CASSPQGTRTDTQYF.

V gene TRBV6-5 combines with J gene TRBJ2-7; TRBD1 matches 9 bases. Germline V gene sequence: CDR1 MNHEY, CDR2 SVGAGI. Unmatched junction bases numbered 3, after V lost 8 bases and J lost 1 base. The CDR3 extends over 13 amino acids. CDR3 nucleotide sequence: TGTGCCAGCCGGACAGGGGATTCCTACGAGCAGTACTTC. Its translation: CASRTGDSYEQYF.

This rearrangement joins TRBV5-6 to TRBJ2-3; 11 nucleotides align to TRBD2. Per germline, CDR1 SGHDT and CDR2 YYEEEE. There are 18 residues in the CDR3. With V trimmed by 4 bases and J by 6 bases, 16 bases remained unmatched. In nucleotides, the CDR3 is TGTGCCAGCAGCCCTCTCCAGTTACTAGCGGGAGTTTCCGATACGCAGTATTTT. It is translated as CASSPLQLLAGVSDTQYF.

V gene TRBV3-1 (or the pseudogene TRBV3-2) combines with J gene TRBJ2-7; 8 bases align to TRBD2. The CDR3 runs 14 residues. V shed 4 bases and J 2 bases; nucleotides not matched to a gene: 4. Germline V gives CDR1 LGHDT, CDR2 YNNKEL (reference sequence). CDR3 DNA: TGTGCCAGCAGCCGGTCGACTAGCGCCTACGAGCAGTACTTC. Amino acids: CASSRSTSAYEQYF.

V is TRBV11-2 and J is TRBJ2-7; 8 bases are shared with TRBD1. This CDR3 is 16 amino acids long. Germline V lookup: CDR1 SGHAT, CDR2 FQNNGV. V lost 1 base and J lost 4; bases outside the gene matches: 9. This CDR3 reads CASSLGVQGARYEQYF. CDR3 nucleotide sequence: TGTGCCAGCAGCTTAGGGGTGCAGGGGGCGCGGTACGAGCAGTACTTC. Supplemented by reference TRBV11-2 and TRBJ2-7, the full variable domain reads EAGVAQSPRYKIIEKRQSVAFWCNPISGHATLYWYQQILGQGPKLLIQFQNNGVVDDSQLPKDRFSAERLKGVDSTLKIQPAKLEDSAVYLCASSLGVQGARYEQYFGPGTRLTVT.

The chain employs TRBV11-2 and TRBJ2-3; maybe TRBD2 (5 bases). The CDR3 spans 16 residues. The germline V gene encodes CDR1 SGHAT and CDR2 FQNNGV. Trimming removed 5 bases at V and 2 bases at J, with 17 bases between. This CDR3 is CASSIRAGEATDTQYF. The CDR3 coding sequence is TGTGCCAGCAGCATCCGGGCGGGTGAGGCCACAGATACGCAGTATTTT.

CDR3 region: CASSSLEGPGGVYGYTF. In nucleotides, the CDR3 is TGTGCCAGCAGTTCCCTGGAGGGTCCCGGTGGAGTCTATGGCTACACCTTC. The chain carries TRBV27 and TRBJ1-2; D is ambiguous. Germline V CDR1 and CDR2: MNHEY, SMNVEV (reference sequence). Trimming took 4 bases from V and 4 from J, leaving 22 bases between them. The CDR3 is 17 amino acids.

The rearrangement uses TRBV6-5 and TRBJ2-2; 10 positions agree with TRBD1. CDR1 MNHEY and CDR2 SVGAGI come from the germline V gene. The trim removed 7 bases at V and 4 bases at J, leaving 6 bases unmatched. This CDR3 spans 15 amino acids. The CDR3 region is CASTEDRGFTGELFF. CDR3 nucleotide sequence: TGTGCCAGCACCGAGGACAGGGGGTTCACCGGGGAGCTGTTTTTT.

The chain employs TRBV29-1 and TRBJ1-2; D ambiguous. V shed 3 bases and J shed 4 bases, with 6 bases lying between them. The CDR3 covers 11 residues. Germline V lookup: CDR1 SQVTM, CDR2 ANQGSEA. CDR3: CSVENGYGYTF. The DNA of the CDR3 is TGCAGCGTTGAGAACGGCTATGGCTACACCTTC.

This clone came up once. Other DNA sequences in this sample translate to the same CDR3. The genes are TRBV24-1 and TRBJ2-3; TRBD1 aligns across 10 bases. The CDR3 has 15 amino acids. Unmatched junction bases numbered 4, after V lost 4 bases and J lost 4 bases. Looked up from germline, CDR1 is KGHDR and CDR2 is SFDVKD. CDR3 nucleotide sequence: TGTGCCACCAGTGACCCAGGACAGGGGGCAGATACGCAGTATTTT. This codes for CATSDPGQGADTQYF.

This clone has a single count. The chain employs TRBV30 and TRBJ2-7; tentative D call: TRBD1 (6 bases). This CDR3 spans 11 amino acids. V lost 0 bases to trimming and J lost 9 bases, with 9 bases between them. Germline loops: CDR1 GTSNPN, CDR2 SVGIG (reference sequence). The CDR3 is CAWSVLGAQYF. CDR3 in DNA: TGTGCCTGGAGTGTACTGGGGGCGCAGTACTTC.